This entry concerns a single TCR beta chain. Antigen unknown. As for time point: blood 2 weeks post-SBRT. This sample's treatment: 15 Gy SBRT to primary tumor, nephrectomy 4 weeks later. Blood was sampled at baseline, 2 weeks and 4 weeks after SBRT. Clear cell pathology was present in this patient's renal cell carcinoma. The sample is drawn from a study of radiation and T cells in renal cell carcinoma. About the study: Nephrectomy followed 15 Gy stereotactic body radiation by 4 weeks.

This table comes from immunoSEQ multiplex PCR, and its TCRdb copy is limited to in-frame clones, with some not included. The sample carries 100,000 to 150,000 clones, around 90% recorded once. Overall study findings and caveats: In blood, top tumor clones expanded by 2 weeks, shrinking by 4.

Germline values: CDR1 SGHTA, CDR2 FQGNSA. This CDR3 contains 14 residues. V dropped 4 bases and J dropped 2; count of bases not matched to a gene: 3. The source material was blood, sampled from a patient whose treatment included radiotherapy and nephrectomy. This chain links TRBV7-2 with TRBJ2-5; 8 positions agree with TRBD1. This TCR was recovered from a woman in her seventies with renal cell carcinoma. CDR3 sequence reads: CASSSGQGQETQYF. CDR3 DNA sequence: TGTGCCAGCAGCTCCGGACAGGGTCAAGAGACCCAGTACTTC.